The clone carrying this TCR beta chain was picked up a small number of times. This CDR3 has 14 residues. Trimming cost V 6 bases and J 2 bases, with 13 bases left between them. Germline values: CDR1 MNHNY, CDR2 SVGAGI (reference sequence). The data originate from a study of OX40 agonist ivuxolimab in advanced cancers. The table came from immunoSEQ multiplex PCR; TCRdb's copy has only in-frame clones and leaves some out. The table includes fewer than 70,000 clones, about 79% detected once. The source is an adult with an advanced solid tumor such as melanoma, head and neck, liver or kidney cancer. The gene calls are TRBV6-6 and TRBJ2-5; D might be TRBD2 (5 bases). Here the sequenced sample was CD4+ or CD8+ T cells sorted from blood, taken in a trial of the OX40 agonist ivuxolimab. The CDR3 coding sequence is TGTGCCAGCAGGACCCCTAGCAGACAAGAGACCCAGTACTTC. Protein: CASRTPSRQETQYF.